The source of this T cell receptor (beta chain) is a study of blood T cell repertoires in COVID-19. Study-wide background: Researchers got acute and convalescent COVID-19 samples from the United States, Italy and Spain. T cells, B-cell-depleted T cells, or PBMCs provided the cDNA or gDNA that served as material.

The germline CDR1 and CDR2 sequences are LNHDA and SQIVND (reference sequence). The trim removed 1 base at V and 4 bases at J, leaving 7 bases unmatched. The CDR3 contains 17 residues. Authors' data handling: The assay estimated nucleated cells by amplifying reference gene primers. Clones were sequenced by immunoSEQ multiplex PCR, and TCRdb holds only the in-frame ones, with some missing. V, J and clone size reflect that table, while D and trimming were determined from the DNA. The data hold about 200,000 clones, with about four fifths observed a single time. This clone came up a few times. The clonotype comes from a man aged 55 to 70 with acute or convalescent COVID-19. V gene TRBV19 combines with J gene TRBJ2-2, with 9 positions matching TRBD1. Source material: peripheral blood. CDR3 sequence (DNA): TGTGCCAGTAGTATAGCCCGGGGGACAGGGAGCACCGGGGAGCTGTTTTTT. Its protein is CASSIARGTGSTGELFF.